This TCR beta chain was documented in a study of cytotoxic CD8 clonotypes in ibrutinib-treated CLL. Overall study: Median treatment time before response sampling was approximately 11 months, range 6 to 36. The study recorded mean values of approximately 260,000 productive templates and 94,082 productive rearrangements per sample.

Sequenced by immunoSEQ multiplex PCR; TCRdb stores in-frame clones only, minus some. The table shows nearly 25,000 clones, with approximately 71% occurring only once. Concerning this clone itself: Its antigen is unknown.

Deletions cut 10 bases from V and 0 bases from J, with 12 bases between. This CDR3 region has 13 residues. Germline CDR1 and CDR2: SGHVS and FQNEAQ. General study points: Clonality grew at ibrutinib response; at progression, it decreased back toward baseline. Baseline-level clonality went beyond age-matched healthy donors and moved in step with circulating CD8+ T-cell counts.

Sequenced here: PBMCs, sampled after 12 months of ibrutinib treatment. This chain joins TRBV7-8 and TRBJ1-1; a weak D match, TRBD1 (5 bases). This sequence originates from a human donor with chronic lymphocytic leukemia. As DNA, the CDR3 is TGTGCCACCAGGGATTATATGAACACTGAAGCTTTCTTT. Translating it yields CATRDYMNTEAFF.